The subject of this entry is one TCR beta chain. Its antigen is undetermined. Trimming removed 1 base at V and 8 bases at J, with 14 bases between. The CDR3 totals 14 residues. Germline CDR1 reads GTSNPN; CDR2 reads SVGIG (reference sequence). Attachment of unique molecular identifiers was made to individual cDNA molecules. TCRdb called the 5' RACE reads again in MiXCR, with one record for every CDR3 protein. This sample carries about 60,000 distinct CDR3 sequences, roughly 12% of them seen once, and the ten largest clones take around 4.9%. This record belongs to a study of early T cells in non-severe SARS-CoV-2 infection. Overall study context: It was bulk RNA from unsorted whole blood that was sequenced, and the chains were unpaired. General study results and limits: Matching with VDJdb favored anti-spike CD8 responses (missing private and CD4 specificities).

This receptor was taken from an adult who was a healthcare worker with PCR-confirmed SARS-CoV-2 infection or an uninfected control (not recorded which). The specimen was whole blood. This chain links TRBV30 with TRBJ1-4; a possible D gene is TRBD1 (5 bases). In DNA, the CDR3 is TGTGCCTGGAGTGAGATCGGGGAGGGGGAAAAACTGTTTTTT. This gives the protein CAWSEIGEGEKLFF.